A single T cell receptor beta chain is shown here with its context. The source of the sample is a study of blood T cells in healthy people across ages. A J-beta primer mix and a sample-barcoded 5' primer were used in a second PCR of roughly 6 to 11 cycles. Using its own MiXCR run on the 5' RACE reads, TCRdb lists one record per CDR3 protein. The sample has fewer than 1,000,000 distinct CDR3 sequences, roughly 44% seen once; the top ten hold roughly a fifth. Trimming left V 3 bases short and J 8 bases short, with 21 bases between. CDR3 length: 16 amino acids. Per germline, CDR1 SGDLS and CDR2 YYNGEE. The receptor's source is a man aged 60 to 69 in good health. The chain has TRBV9 and TRBJ2-1; the D gene is possibly TRBD1 (6 bases). Sequenced: blood. The CDR3 sequence: CASSARGRGPGHEQFF. Written as DNA, the CDR3 is TGTGCCAGCAGCGCCAGGGGCAGGGGCCCAGGACATGAGCAGTTCTTC.